Below are 27 T cell receptor beta chains sequenced from a single sample in a study of tumor-infiltrating lymphocytes in primary liver carcinoma (dated by TCRdb to the late 2010s). TRIzol reagent was used to extract blood RNA from unsorted whole blood, while the DNeasy Blood & Tissue kit provided the germline DNA. Sequencing instrument: Illumina HiSeq 2500. Using a constant-region primer and ProtoScript II reverse transcriptase, TCRbeta-specific cDNA was reverse-transcribed from 450 to 650 ng total RNA. TCRbeta libraries were built with three nested multiplex PCR rounds, a slightly modified ARM-PCR procedure. Multiplex TRBV1-TRBV30 forward primers and a Cbeta reverse primer were used in the first two PCR rounds, each of which was run for roughly 10 cycles. TCRdb's own reprocessing of the public reads used fastp at Q25 and MiXCR and kept productive beta chains. Rows are combined by CDR3 protein, so each entry shows the most common genes and DNA. In this sample the table shows approximately 340,000 distinct CDR3 sequences, almost 65% of which occur a single time. The biggest ten clones account for 5% to 6.5% of the sample.

Sequenced material: peripheral blood. Receptor source: a man aged 40-49 years with primary liver carcinoma and hepatitis B virus infection.

A single count supports this clonotype. Being one base from a much bigger clone, this may be a read error. In DNA, the CDR3 is TGTGCCGGCAGTTACTCGAGAGGGGTCCGGTTCTTC. This sequence encodes CAGSYSRGVRFF. The chain combines TRBV6-5 with TRBJ2-1; D tentatively reads TRBD1 or TRBD2 (5 bases each). CDR1 is MNHEY and CDR2 is SVGAGI in the germline V gene. The CDR3 spans 12 residues.

Of note for this clonotype: At one of its ends the junction is not consistent with the germline gene, which may arise from a read error. V and J are TRBV11-2 and TRBJ1-1, with unresolved D. This CDR3 spans 17 amino acids. The V gene's germline CDR1 is SGHAT and CDR2 FQNNGV. CDR3 DNA sequence: TGTGCCAGCAGCCTCGGATCCCCAGGCCAGGCGAACACCGAAGCTTTCTTT. Protein sequence: CASSLGSPGQANTEAFF.

As for this clonotype: A single base separates this from a much larger clone, so it may be a read error. The chain couples TRBV10-2 to TRBJ2-1; a weak D match, TRBD2 (6 bases). The CDR3 length is 15 residues. CDR1 and CDR2 (germline): WSHSY, SAAADI. Trimming removed 8 bases at V and 8 bases at J, with 22 bases between. The CDR3: CASSPWGERGDEQFF. CDR3 nucleotide sequence: TGCGCCAGCTCACCATGGGGGGAAAGGGGAGATGAGCAGTTCTTC.

A remark on this clonotype: This could be a read error, since a much larger clone is one nucleotide away. The rearrangement links TRBV6-2 or TRBV6-3 to TRBJ2-6, with D perhaps matching TRBD1 (5 bases). Germline assignment: CDR1 MNHEY and CDR2 SVGEGT. The length of the CDR3 is 15 residues. CDR3 sequence: CTSSFRVSGANVLTF. CDR3 DNA sequence: TGTACCAGCAGCTTCAGGGTGTCTGGGGCCAACGTCCTGACTTTC.

To note about this clonotype: This may stem from a read error, because a much larger clone lies one nucleotide away. V is TRBV10-3 and J is TRBJ2-2; unclear D gene. CDR3 length equals 14 residues. CDR1 and CDR2 (germline): ENHRY, SYGVKD. The CDR3 here is CVISEFLGTGELFF. CDR3 DNA sequence: TGTGTCATCAGTGAGTTCTTGGGCACCGGGGAGCTGTTTTTT.

The table lists this clonotype with a few counts. At one boundary the junction diverges from the germline segment, which might be a read error. V usage is TRBV11-1 and J usage is TRBJ2-1; TRBD2 aligns across 7 bases. Germline assignment: CDR1 SGHAT and CDR2 FQDESV (reference sequence). CDR3 length: 16 amino acids. CDR3 residues: CASNLRLAVPYNEQFF. Written as DNA, the CDR3 is TGTGCCAGCAACTTAAGACTAGCTGTCCCCTACAATGAGCAGTTCTTC.

About this clonotype: A much larger clone sits a single nucleotide away, making a read error possible. The V gene is TRBV6-1, the J gene TRBJ2-7, with 10 bases aligning to TRBD1. Trimming cost V 6 bases and J 5 bases; bases outside gene matches: 16. This CDR3 spans 17 amino acids. CDR1 is MNHNS and CDR2 is SASEGT in the germline V gene. CDR3 DNA sequence: TGTGCCAGCAGCGACAGGGGGCTTTGGAGCCGCAACCACGAGCAGTACTTC. Protein sequence: CASSDRGLWSRNHEQYF.

This clonotype was counted once. Since no conserved phenylalanine or tryptophan closes the CDR3, a read error is the likely cause. The rearrangement uses TRBV6-5 and TRBJ2-1, with no clear D. Germline V gene lookup returns CDR1 MNHEY and CDR2 SVGAGI. CDR3 size: 15 residues. CDR3 DNA sequence: TGTGCCTGCAGTTACTCGAACCTCAGGTACAATGAGCAGTTCATC. It translates to CACSYSNLRYNEQFI.

Ten or more counts support this clonotype. This chain joins TRBV6-5 and TRBJ1-1; D remains ambiguous. Trimming took 2 bases from V and 6 from J, leaving 10 bases between them. Germline V gene lookup returns CDR1 MNHEY and CDR2 SVGAGI. This CDR3 spans 13 amino acids. In nucleotides, the CDR3 is TGTGCCAGCAGTTACGTTAGGGAAGCTGAAGCTTTCTTT. Translation: CASSYVREAEAFF.

This clonotype was seen a handful of times. An end of the junction differs from the germline gene, which may be a read error. The chain employs TRBV6-1 and TRBJ2-7; 13 bases align to TRBD2. The CDR3 length is 17 residues. Germline V gene sequence: CDR1 MNHNS, CDR2 SASEGT. In nucleotides, the CDR3 is TGTGTCAGCAGATGGCGACTAGCGGGAGGACCCTCCTACGAGCAGTACTTC. Protein: CVSRWRLAGGPSYEQYF.

J is TRBJ1-5 and V is TRBV24-1; 8 bases line up with TRBD1. With 2 bases clipped from V and 2 bases from J, the junction kept 13 bases outside the gene matches. Germline loops: CDR1 KGHDR, CDR2 SFDVKD. This CDR3 region has 19 residues. The CDR3 loop reads CATSDSRTGMLFGNQPQHF. The CDR3, as DNA: TGTGCCACCAGTGATTCACGGACAGGGATGCTGTTTGGCAATCAGCCCCAGCATTTT.

In its sample, this clonotype was seen many times. The chain couples TRBV6-5 to TRBJ2-1; the D is unclear. This CDR3 spans 14 amino acids. Germline loops: CDR1 MNHEY, CDR2 SVGAGI. The V and J ends lost 0 bases and 4 bases respectively, with 7 bases between them. This CDR3 is CASSYSNRYNEQFF. The CDR3 DNA reads as TGTGCCAGCAGTTACTCGAATAGGTACAATGAGCAGTTCTTC.

This clonotype has only one observation. A much larger clone sits a single nucleotide away, making a read error possible. The V call is TRBV5-4, the J call TRBJ2-7; D is unresolved. Germline CDR1 and CDR2: SGHNT and YYREEE (reference sequence). There are 13 residues in the CDR3. V shed 3 bases and J shed 0 bases, with 7 bases lying between them. DNA for the CDR3: TGTGCCAGCAGCTCGCCGGGCTCCTACGAGCAGTACTTC. Amino acid sequence: CASSSPGSYEQYF.

This rearrangement joins TRBV11-2 to TRBJ2-7; D ambiguous. Germline-derived CDR1 and CDR2 are SGHAT and FQNNGV. V lost 0 bases to trimming and J lost 4 bases, with 4 bases between them. The CDR3 has 12 amino acids. The CDR3, as DNA: TGTGCCAGCAGCTTAGATAAATACGAGCAGTACTTC. It translates to CASSLDKYEQYF.

As for this clonotype: The junction differs from germline at one of its ends, possibly a read error. This chain uses TRBV29-1 with TRBJ2-7; D is perhaps TRBD1 or TRBD2 (5 bases each). Germline V CDR1 and CDR2: SQVTM, ANQGSEA. The CDR3 contains 14 residues. The CDR3 spells CSAQRGDGTREQYF. The CDR3 DNA is TGCAGCGCCCAACGCGGAGACGGGACGAGGGAGCAGTACTTT.

This clonotype was found many times. The chain uses TRBV11-2 and TRBJ1-5; tentatively, D is TRBD1 (6 bases). Trimming took off 1 base at V and 15 bases at J, with 25 bases between the two ends. Germline lookup yields CDR1 SGHAT and CDR2 FQNNGV. CDR3 length: 16 amino acids. Here the CDR3 reads CASSLGVEGVGRRRHF. The CDR3 region has the DNA TGTGCCAGCAGCTTAGGGGTCGAGGGGGTGGGGCGAAGACGGCATTTT.

This rearrangement joins TRBV28 to TRBJ1-1; D unclear. V lost 2 bases to trimming and J lost 5 bases, with 9 bases between them. CDR1 and CDR2 from the germline V gene are MDHEN and SYDVKM. The CDR3 consists of 13 residues. The CDR3 DNA sequence: TGTGCCAGCAGTTTAAATGTGGTAACTGAAGCTTTCTTT. As protein: CASSLNVVTEAFF.

With regard to this clonotype: Relative to the germline gene, one junction end is altered; a read error may explain this. The chain carries TRBV11-2 and TRBJ1-4; 7 bases are shared with TRBD1. This CDR3 comprises 16 residues. Per germline, CDR1 SGHAT and CDR2 FQNNGV. CDR3: CTSINHRQGRNEKLFF. The CDR3 DNA reads as TGTACCAGCATCAATCACCGACAGGGCAGGAATGAGAAACTGTTTTTT.

The sample holds many counts of this clonotype. This sequence joins TRBV6-5 and TRBJ2-3; D may be TRBD2 (5 bases). Germline V gene sequence: CDR1 MNHEY, CDR2 SVGAGI. This CDR3 has 14 amino acids. Between the trimmed V and J ends, which lost 4 bases and 2 bases, there was a span of 10 bases. CDR3 DNA: TGTGCCAGCAGTTCGTCGACTATCACAGATACGCAGTATTTT. Encoded protein: CASSSSTITDTQYF.

This clonotype was picked up many times. The rearrangement links TRBV6-5 to TRBJ2-7, with a possible D match to TRBD1 (5 bases). V gave up 0 bases and J gave up 4 bases, with 7 bases separating them. The CDR3 is made up of 13 amino acids. CDR1 is MNHEY and CDR2 is SVGAGI in the germline V gene. In DNA form, the CDR3 reads TGTGCCAGCAGTTACTCCAGGGTTTACGAGCAGTACTTC. Translated: CASSYSRVYEQYF.

A single count supports this clonotype. A much larger clonotype is one base distant, so this may be a read error. The gene calls are TRBV6-2 or TRBV6-3 and TRBJ2-7; D gene uncertain. CDR3 size: 16 residues. CDR1 and CDR2 from the germline V gene are MNHEY and SVGEGT. In DNA form, the CDR3 reads TGTGCCAGCACCCAGTTTCCGGGTCTCACCCGATACGAGCAGAACTTC. Amino acids: CASTQFPGLTRYEQNF.

The CDR3 is CASTEKNDLSNQPQHF. CDR3 nucleotide sequence: TGTGCCAGTACCGAAAAAAACGACCTTAGCAATCAGCCCCAGCATTTT. V gene TRBV19 combines with J gene TRBJ1-5, with D hard to call. CDR1 LNHDA and CDR2 SQIVND come from the germline V gene (reference sequence). The length of the CDR3 is 16 residues. The germline V and J ends were trimmed by 7 bases and 0 bases, with 16 bases remaining between them.

V usage is TRBV5-1 and J usage is TRBJ1-1; D ambiguous. Trimming took off 0 bases at V and 4 bases at J, with 10 bases between the two ends. The CDR3 is 14 amino acids. Germline CDR1 reads SGHRS; CDR2 reads YFSETQ. CDR3 amino acids: CASSLGRGVTEAFF. In nucleotides, the CDR3 is TGCGCCAGCAGCTTGGGTCGGGGAGTCACTGAAGCTTTCTTT.

Comments on this clonotype: Given a much more abundant clone one base away, this may be a read error. The chain joins TRBV6-5 to TRBJ1-2; tentative D call: TRBD1 (5 bases). The length of the CDR3 is 15 residues. CDR1 is MNHEY and CDR2 is SVGAGI in the germline V gene. DNA for the CDR3: TGTGCCAGCAGTTACTCGGGTACAGGCAACTATGACTACACCTTC. Translating it yields CASSYSGTGNYDYTF.

Many counts were recorded for this clonotype. The chain combines TRBV4-3 with TRBJ1-6; D gene ambiguous. V was pared by 0 bases and J by 5 bases, with 5 bases between. This CDR3 is 14 amino acids long. CDR1 and CDR2 from the germline V gene are LGHNA and YSLEER. This CDR3 is CASSQERDNSPLHF. In nucleotides, the CDR3 is TGCGCCAGCAGCCAAGAAAGGGATAATTCACCCCTCCACTTT.

This clonotype was detected ten times or more. The V gene is TRBV6-5, the J gene TRBJ2-7, with TRBD1 matching 12 bases. V was clipped by 5 bases and J by 1 base; unmatched bases: 9. The CDR3 is 17 residues long. Germline-derived CDR1 and CDR2 are MNHEY and SVGAGI. The CDR3 loop reads CASSPSGTGGWSYEQYF. The CDR3 bases are TGTGCCAGCAGTCCATCCGGGACAGGGGGCTGGTCCTACGAGCAGTACTTC.

The chain joins TRBV30 to TRBJ2-3; D remains ambiguous. The CDR3 length is 10 residues. CDR1 and CDR2 from the germline V gene are GTSNPN and SVGIG (reference sequence). The V end was cut by 5 bases, the J end by 6 bases, with 6 bases between. CDR3 coding DNA: TGTGCCTGGGGCCAGGATACGCAGTATTTT. It codes for CAWGQDTQYF.